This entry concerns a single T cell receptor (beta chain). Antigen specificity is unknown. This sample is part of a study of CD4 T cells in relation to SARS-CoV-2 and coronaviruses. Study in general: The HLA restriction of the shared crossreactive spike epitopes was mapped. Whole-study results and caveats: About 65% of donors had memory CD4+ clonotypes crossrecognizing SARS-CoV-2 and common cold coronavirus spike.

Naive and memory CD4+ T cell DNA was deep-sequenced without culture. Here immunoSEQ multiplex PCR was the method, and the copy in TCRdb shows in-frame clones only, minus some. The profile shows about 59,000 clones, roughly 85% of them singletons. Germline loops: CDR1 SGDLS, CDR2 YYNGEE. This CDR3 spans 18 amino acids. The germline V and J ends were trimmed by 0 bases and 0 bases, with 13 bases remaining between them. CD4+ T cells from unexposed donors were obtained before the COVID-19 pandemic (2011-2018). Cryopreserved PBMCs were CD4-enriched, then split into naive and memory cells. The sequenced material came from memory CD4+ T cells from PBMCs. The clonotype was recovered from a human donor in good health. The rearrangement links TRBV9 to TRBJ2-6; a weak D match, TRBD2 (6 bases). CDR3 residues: CASSVGDLGGSGANVLTF. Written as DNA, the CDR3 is TGTGCCAGCAGCGTAGGTGATTTGGGAGGCTCTGGGGCCAACGTCCTGACTTTC.